This T cell receptor (beta chain) was found in a study of blood T cell dynamics during melanoma immunotherapy. Measured with immunoSEQ multiplex PCR; TCRdb has only the in-frame clones, and not every one. Among approximately 29,000 clones listed, 65% to 85% were seen once. Sample time point: week 3, after first cycle of checkpoint inhibitor. V gave up 0 bases and J gave up 2 bases, with 11 bases separating them. Germline-derived CDR1 and CDR2 are MDHEN and SYDVKM. The CDR3 is 15 amino acids. A single count supports this clone. The specimen was blood, collected from a patient treated with checkpoint blockade. This TCR came from a human donor with melanoma. The chain is built from TRBV28 and TRBJ2-7, with unresolved D. The CDR3 region is CASSLWGNYPYEQYF. CDR3 DNA sequence: TGTGCCAGCAGTTTATGGGGCAATTACCCCTACGAGCAGTACTTC.